This T cell receptor (beta chain) is drawn from a study of T cell repertoires in cytomegalovirus infection. The wider study: CMV epitopes used comprised recently identified HLA-C-restricted ones and well-studied HLA-B-restricted ones. A matching HLA type, together with CMV infection, was signaled by public TCR beta signatures.

CDR1 and CDR2 (germline): DFQATT, SNEGSKA (reference sequence). The V and J ends lost 0 bases and 3 bases, in that order; junction bases with no gene match: 10. CDR3 size: 17 residues. Study-level results: Clonotype analysis showed dominance of the ex vivo response by HLA-C-restricted CMV-specific TCR beta clonotypes.

This clonotype was found a few times. Antigen: not known. TCRdb reanalysed the reads using MiXCR and keeps one entry per CDR3 protein. The profile shows 140,000 to 150,000 distinct CDR3 sequences, about 31% of them singletons. The sample was CD8+ T cells from cultured PBMCs, taken from culture after CMV antigen stimulation. The sequence was collected from a human donor in good health (CMV status not recorded). Some clones in this sample may be carry-over from other donors' samples. The chain has TRBV20-1 and TRBJ2-1; 8 nucleotides agree with TRBD1. As DNA, the CDR3 is TGCAGTGCTAGAGATGCAGGGGGCCACTCTTACTACAATGAGCAGTTCTTC. Translation gives CSARDAGGHSYYNEQFF.